Below, one T cell receptor beta chain is given with its context. This sample was included in a study of CD8 T cells in Susac syndrome. The germline V gene encodes CDR1 LGHDT and CDR2 YNNKEL (reference sequence). The CDR3 is 18 residues long. The V gene end was trimmed by 4 bases and the J gene end by 2 bases; junction bases not matched to a gene: 9. Reverse transcription used 0.5 to 1 ug RNA and random hexamers. TCRdb re-analysed the immunoSEQ multiplex PCR reads in MiXCR, keeping a single row per CDR3 protein. This repertoire shows about 150,000 distinct CDR3 sequences, over 85% found once; its top ten account for 0.09% to 0.1%.

This clonotype was obtained from a human donor with multiple sclerosis. The chain has TRBV3-1 and TRBJ2-6; TRBD1 matches at 9 bases. Sequencing was done on a sample of CD4+ T cells from PBMCs. The CDR3 is CASSPPPGQGAGANVLTF. CDR3 nucleotides: TGTGCCAGCAGCCCTCCTCCGGGACAGGGCGCTGGGGCCAACGTCCTGACTTTC.